The rows below give T cell receptor beta chains drawn from one sample of a study of T cell repertoires in cytomegalovirus infection. These receptors' antigens are unknown. One entry per CDR3 protein, called by TCRdb with MiXCR from the reads. This table has approximately 910,000 distinct CDR3 sequences, under 40% appearing once. The source was cultured CD8+ T cells from PBMCs, collected from culture after CMV antigen stimulation. The receptors come from a human donor in good health (CMV status not recorded). Some clones in this sample may be carry-over from other donors' samples. Each CDR3 is given with its conserved first and last residue. The D gene is left open where the match is weak. The size of a clone is reported for some rows only, either as once, few or many, or as a class for expanded clones.

clone size	J gene	CDR3 length	V gene	D gene	CDR3 protein	CDR3 DNA
many	TRBJ1-5	15	TRBV7-6	.	CASSLSGNSNQPQHF	TGTGCCAGCAGCTTATCTGGTAATAGCAATCAGCCCCAGCATTTT
few	TRBJ1-1	16	TRBV2	.	CASSERENRVRTEAFF	TGTGCCAGCAGTGAGCGGGAAAACAGGGTACGGACTGAAGCTTTCTTT
.	TRBJ2-1	14	TRBV7-6	.	CASSAEVSYNEQFF	TGTGCCAGCAGCGCTGAGGTCTCCTACAATGAGCAGTTCTTC
.	TRBJ2-5	13	TRBV4-1	.	CASSQLSGETQYF	TGCGCCAGCAGCCAACTCTCGGGGGAGACCCAGTACTTC
.	TRBJ2-5	18	TRBV20-1	.	CSARDRSKVAVYQETQYF	TGCAGTGCTAGAGATCGGTCTAAGGTAGCGGTGTACCAAGAGACCCAGTACTTC
.	TRBJ1-1	18	TRBV19	.	CASSIEEVRDTRPTEAFF	TGTGCCAGTAGTATTGAGGAGGTGAGGGACACCCGTCCCACTGAAGCTTTCTTT
once	TRBJ2-5	15	TRBV7-8	TRBD1	CANSPGTAQGETQYF	TGTGCCAACAGCCCCGGGACAGCACAGGGAGAGACCCAGTACTTC
few	TRBJ2-4	11	TRBV7-9	.	CASSFRDAPYF	TGTGCCAGCAGCTTCCGGGACGCTCCGTACTTC
few	TRBJ1-6	16	TRBV6-1	TRBD1	CASSDWVTGEDSPLHF	TGTGCCAGCAGTGATTGGGTGACAGGGGAAGATTCACCCCTCCACTTT
few	TRBJ2-1	15	TRBV24-1	TRBD2	CATSSSGEIYNEQFF	TGTGCCACCAGTTCTAGCGGGGAGATCTACAATGAGCAGTTCTTC
.	TRBJ2-2	15	TRBV10-3	.	CAISPSGLLEKELFF	TGTGCCATCAGCCCCAGTGGGCTTCTAGAGAAGGAGCTGTTTTTT
.	TRBJ2-5	15	TRBV15	.	CATSRSRGLQETQYF	TGTGCCACCAGCAGGAGCCGGGGCCTCCAAGAGACCCAGTACTTC
.	TRBJ1-1	13	TRBV9	.	CASTAGDGTEAFF	TGTGCCAGCACTGCAGGGGATGGCACTGAAGCTTTCTTT
.	TRBJ2-5	14	TRBV24-1	.	CATSDSEYQETQYF	TGTGCCACCAGTGATTCAGAGTACCAAGAGACCCAGTACTTC
few	TRBJ2-1	17	TRBV7-6	.	CASSPELGISSYNEQFF	TGTGCCAGCAGCCCTGAACTGGGCATAAGCTCCTACAATGAGCAGTTCTTC
.	TRBJ2-1	15	TRBV6-2/TRBV6-3	.	CASSPLGASYNEQFF	TGTGCCAGCAGTCCCCTTGGGGCTTCCTACAATGAGCAGTTCTTC
few	TRBJ1-1	15	TRBV27	.	CASSLTVRANTEAFF	TGTGCCAGCAGTCTGACAGTAAGGGCGAACACTGAAGCTTTCTTT
few	TRBJ1-1	14	TRBV7-9	TRBD1	CASDEQGSNTEAFF	TGTGCCAGCGACGAACAGGGGTCGAACACTGAAGCTTTCTTT
few	TRBJ2-2	16	TRBV27	TRBD1	CASSFRQGVYTGELFF	TGTGCCAGCAGTTTCAGACAGGGGGTGTACACCGGGGAGCTGTTTTTT
few	TRBJ2-1	12	TRBV7-9	.	CASSLFDNEQFF	TGTGCCAGCAGCTTATTCGATAATGAGCAGTTCTTC
.	TRBJ1-1	14	TRBV4-1	.	CASSHFDSDTEAFF	TGCGCCAGCAGCCATTTTGACAGCGACACTGAAGCTTTCTTT
.	TRBJ2-5	18	TRBV15	TRBD1	CATSSRDSPLPQSETQYF	TGTGCCACCAGCAGTAGGGACAGTCCTCTACCACAATCGGAGACCCAGTACTTC
few	TRBJ1-5	17	TRBV28	.	CASSLGTSPLSNQPQHF	TGTGCCAGCAGTTTAGGGACTTCCCCACTTAGCAATCAGCCCCAGCATTTT
few	TRBJ2-7	15	TRBV29-1	.	CSVEGVVNRDYEQYF	TGCAGCGTTGAAGGGGTAGTTAACAGAGACTACGAGCAGTACTTC
.	TRBJ1-3	14	TRBV11-2	.	CASSLQGNGNTIYF	TGTGCCAGCAGCTTACAGGGGAATGGAAACACCATATATTTT
few	TRBJ1-6	15	TRBV27	.	CASSLSSWSISPLHF	TGTGCCAGCAGTTTATCCTCCTGGTCTATTTCACCCCTCCACTTT
few	TRBJ1-2	15	TRBV12-5	.	CASGASSRANYGYTF	TGTGCTAGTGGTGCTTCCTCTAGAGCTAACTATGGCTACACCTTC
.	TRBJ2-3	15	TRBV2	TRBD2	CASSDLAGGRTTQYF	TGTGCCAGCAGTGACCTAGCGGGGGGGCGGACAACGCAGTATTTT